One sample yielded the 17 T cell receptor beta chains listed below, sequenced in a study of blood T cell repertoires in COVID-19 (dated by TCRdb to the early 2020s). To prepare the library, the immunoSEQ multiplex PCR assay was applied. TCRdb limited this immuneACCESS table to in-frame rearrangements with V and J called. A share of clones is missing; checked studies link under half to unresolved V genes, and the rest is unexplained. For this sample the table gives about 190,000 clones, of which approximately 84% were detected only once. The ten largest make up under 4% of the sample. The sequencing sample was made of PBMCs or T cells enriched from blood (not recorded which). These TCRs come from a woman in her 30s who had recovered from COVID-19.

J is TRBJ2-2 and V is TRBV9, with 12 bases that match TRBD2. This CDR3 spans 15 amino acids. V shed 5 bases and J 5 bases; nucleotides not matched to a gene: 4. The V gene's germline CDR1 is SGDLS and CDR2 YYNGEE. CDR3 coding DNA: TGTGCCAGCAGGGATCTAGCGGGAGGGACCGGGGAGCTGTTTTTT. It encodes CASRDLAGGTGELFF.

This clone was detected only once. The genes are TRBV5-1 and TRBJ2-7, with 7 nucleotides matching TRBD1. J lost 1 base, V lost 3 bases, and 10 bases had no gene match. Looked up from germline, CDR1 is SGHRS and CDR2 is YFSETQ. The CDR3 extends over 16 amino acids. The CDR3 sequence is CASSYASGGPSYEQYF. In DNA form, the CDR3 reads TGCGCCAGCAGCTACGCATCAGGGGGACCTTCCTACGAGCAGTACTTC.

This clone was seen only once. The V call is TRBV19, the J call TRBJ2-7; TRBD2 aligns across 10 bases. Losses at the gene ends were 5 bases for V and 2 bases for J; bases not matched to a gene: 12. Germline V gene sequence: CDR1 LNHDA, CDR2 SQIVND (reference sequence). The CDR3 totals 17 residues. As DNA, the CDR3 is TGTGCCAGTAGTGTAAGCGGGGGGGGGACTCACCCCTACGAGCAGTACTTC. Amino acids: CASSVSGGGTHPYEQYF.

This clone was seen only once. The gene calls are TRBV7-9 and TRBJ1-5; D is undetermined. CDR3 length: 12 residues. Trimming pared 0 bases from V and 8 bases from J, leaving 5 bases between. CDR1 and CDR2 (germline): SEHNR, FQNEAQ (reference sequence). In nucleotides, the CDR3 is TGTGCCAGCAGCTTAGCGAGGGAGCCCCAGCATTTT. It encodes CASSLAREPQHF.

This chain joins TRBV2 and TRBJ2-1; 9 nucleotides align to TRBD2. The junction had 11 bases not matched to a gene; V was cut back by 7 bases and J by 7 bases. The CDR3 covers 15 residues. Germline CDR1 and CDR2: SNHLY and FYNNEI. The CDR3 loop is CASTVFSGGRNEQFF. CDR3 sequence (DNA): TGTGCCAGCACAGTTTTTAGCGGGGGACGGAATGAGCAGTTCTTC.

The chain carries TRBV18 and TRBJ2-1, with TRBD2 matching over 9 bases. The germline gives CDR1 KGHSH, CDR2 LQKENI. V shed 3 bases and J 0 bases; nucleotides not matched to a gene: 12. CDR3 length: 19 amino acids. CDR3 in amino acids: CASSPRRLAGHSSYNEQFF. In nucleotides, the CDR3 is TGTGCCAGCTCACCTCGGAGGCTAGCGGGGCATAGCTCCTACAATGAGCAGTTCTTC.

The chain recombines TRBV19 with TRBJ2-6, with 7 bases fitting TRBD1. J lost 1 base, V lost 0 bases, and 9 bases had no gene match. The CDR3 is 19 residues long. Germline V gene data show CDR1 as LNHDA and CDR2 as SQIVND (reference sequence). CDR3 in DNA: TGTGCCAGTAGTATAGATCAGGGGGTTTCGATTTCTGGGGCCAACGTCCTGACTTTC. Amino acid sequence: CASSIDQGVSISGANVLTF.

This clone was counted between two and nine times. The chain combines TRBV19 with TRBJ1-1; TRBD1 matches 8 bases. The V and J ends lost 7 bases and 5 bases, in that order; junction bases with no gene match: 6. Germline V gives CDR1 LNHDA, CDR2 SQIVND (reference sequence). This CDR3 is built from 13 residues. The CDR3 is CASTVQGGTEAFF. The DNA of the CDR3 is TGTGCCAGTACCGTACAGGGGGGGACTGAAGCTTTCTTT.

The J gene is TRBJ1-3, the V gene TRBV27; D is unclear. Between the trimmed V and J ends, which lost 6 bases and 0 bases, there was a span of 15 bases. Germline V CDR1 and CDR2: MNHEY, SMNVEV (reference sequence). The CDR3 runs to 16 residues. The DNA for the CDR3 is TGTGCCAGCAGCCTGAGCCCAGGCAACTCTGGAAACACCATATATTTT. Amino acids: CASSLSPGNSGNTIYF.

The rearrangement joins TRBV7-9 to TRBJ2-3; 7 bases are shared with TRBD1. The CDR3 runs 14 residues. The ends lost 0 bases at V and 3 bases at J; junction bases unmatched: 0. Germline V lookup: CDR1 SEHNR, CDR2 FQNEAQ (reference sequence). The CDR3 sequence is CASSLAQGTDTQYF. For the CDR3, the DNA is TGTGCCAGCAGCTTAGCACAGGGGACAGATACGCAGTATTTT.

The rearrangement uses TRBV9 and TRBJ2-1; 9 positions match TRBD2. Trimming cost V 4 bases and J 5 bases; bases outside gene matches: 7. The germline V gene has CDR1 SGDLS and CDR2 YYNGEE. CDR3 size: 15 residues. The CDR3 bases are TGTGCCAGCAGCCGTAGCGGGGGAAGGGACAATGAGCAGTTCTTC. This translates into CASSRSGGRDNEQFF.

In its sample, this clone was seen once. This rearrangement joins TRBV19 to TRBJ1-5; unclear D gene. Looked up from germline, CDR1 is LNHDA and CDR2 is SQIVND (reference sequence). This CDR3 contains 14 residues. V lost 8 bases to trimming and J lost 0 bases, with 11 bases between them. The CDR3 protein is CASSTQYSNQPQHF. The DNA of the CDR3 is TGTGCCAGTTCGACACAGTATAGCAATCAGCCCCAGCATTTT.

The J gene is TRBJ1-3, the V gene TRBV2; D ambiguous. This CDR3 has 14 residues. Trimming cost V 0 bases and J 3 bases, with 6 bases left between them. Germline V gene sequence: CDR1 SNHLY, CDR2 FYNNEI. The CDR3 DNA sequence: TGTGCCAGCAGTGAAGCTCTAGGTGGAAACACCATATATTTT. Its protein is CASSEALGGNTIYF.

The CDR3 here is CASSLEGARQETQYF. CDR3 sequence (DNA): TGTGCCAGCAGCTTAGAGGGGGCGCGACAAGAGACCCAGTACTTC. This chain joins TRBV11-2 and TRBJ2-5; maybe TRBD1 (6 bases). The CDR3 totals 15 residues. Germline V gene lookup returns CDR1 SGHAT and CDR2 FQNNGV. V dropped 0 bases and J dropped 2 bases, with 10 bases sitting between them.

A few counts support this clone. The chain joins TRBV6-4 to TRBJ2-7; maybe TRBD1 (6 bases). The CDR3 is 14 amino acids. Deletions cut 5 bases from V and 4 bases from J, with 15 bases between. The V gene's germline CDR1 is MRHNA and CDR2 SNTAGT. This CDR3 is CASSLGQPVYEQYV. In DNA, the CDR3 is TGTGCCAGCAGTCTTGGACAGCCGGTGTACGAGCAGTACGTC.

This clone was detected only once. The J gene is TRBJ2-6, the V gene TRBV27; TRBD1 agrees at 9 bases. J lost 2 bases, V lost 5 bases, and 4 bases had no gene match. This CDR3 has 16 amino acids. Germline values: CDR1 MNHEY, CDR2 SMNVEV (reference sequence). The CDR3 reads CASSQTGGAGANVLTF. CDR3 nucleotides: TGTGCCAGCAGTCAAACAGGGGGCGCTGGGGCCAACGTCCTGACTTTC.

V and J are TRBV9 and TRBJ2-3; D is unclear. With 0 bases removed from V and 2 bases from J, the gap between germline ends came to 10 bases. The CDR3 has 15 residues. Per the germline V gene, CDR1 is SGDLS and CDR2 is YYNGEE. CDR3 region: CASSVGDSLTDTQYF. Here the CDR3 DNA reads TGTGCCAGCAGCGTAGGAGACTCCCTCACAGATACGCAGTATTTT.